This record looks at one T cell receptor beta chain sequence and its context. Its cognate antigen is unknown. The source of the sample is a study of T cell repertoires in cytomegalovirus infection. The CDR3 is 15 amino acids. The germline V gene encodes CDR1 MNHEY and CDR2 SVGEGT. The V and J ends lost 10 bases and 2 bases, in that order; junction bases with no gene match: 5. Whole-study findings and limits: The ex vivo response was dominated by HLA-C-restricted CMV-specific TCR beta clonotypes.

From the reads, TCRdb called clonotypes with MiXCR, one entry per CDR3 protein. The profile shows about 320,000 distinct CDR3 sequences, roughly 9.5% of them singletons. J is TRBJ2-1 and V is TRBV6-2 or TRBV6-3; 13 bases line up with TRBD2. The source material was PBMCs. This TCR was sampled from a human donor in good health (CMV status not recorded). Some clones in this sample may be carry-over from other donors' samples. The CDR3 is CATTGLAGAYNEQFF. The CDR3 region has the DNA TGTGCCACGACAGGACTAGCGGGGGCCTACAATGAGCAGTTCTTC.